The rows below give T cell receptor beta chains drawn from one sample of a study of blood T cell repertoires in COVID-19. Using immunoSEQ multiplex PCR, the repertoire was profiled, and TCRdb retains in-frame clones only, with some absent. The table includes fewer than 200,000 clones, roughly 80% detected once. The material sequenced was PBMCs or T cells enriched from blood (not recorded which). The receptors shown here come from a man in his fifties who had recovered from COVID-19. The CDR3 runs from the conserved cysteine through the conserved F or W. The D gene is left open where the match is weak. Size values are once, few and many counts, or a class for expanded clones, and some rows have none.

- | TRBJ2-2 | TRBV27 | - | CASSFRDPGVNTGELFF | TGTGCCAGCAGTTTCCGGGACCCAGGGGTGAACACCGGGGAGCTGTTTTTT
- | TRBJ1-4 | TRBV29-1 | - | CSVEDWEGNEKLFF | TGCAGCGTTGAAGATTGGGAGGGAAATGAAAAACTGTTTTTT
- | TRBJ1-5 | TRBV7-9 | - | CASSLGGEQPQHF | TGTGCCAGCAGCCTGGGGGGGGAGCAGCCCCAGCATTTT
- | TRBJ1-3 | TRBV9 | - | CASSVAEGNTIYF | TGTGCCAGCAGCGTAGCTGAGGGAAACACCATATATTTT
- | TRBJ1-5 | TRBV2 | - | CASSESRRTGSNQPQHF | TGTGCCAGCAGTGAATCCCGCCGCACAGGAAGCAATCAGCCCCAGCATTTT
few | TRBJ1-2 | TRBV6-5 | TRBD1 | CASSYTGQGQGYTF | TGTGCCAGCAGTTACACCGGACAGGGGCAAGGCTACACCTTC
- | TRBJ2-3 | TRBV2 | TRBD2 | CASGLAGGQGRTDTQYF | TGTGCCAGCGGACTAGCGGGGGGCCAGGGACGAACAGATACGCAGTATTTT
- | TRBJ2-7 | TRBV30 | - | CAWSGPNEQYF | TGTGCCTGGAGTGGGCCCAACGAGCAGTACTTC
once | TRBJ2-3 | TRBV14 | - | CASSQAAADTQYF | TGTGCCAGCAGCCAAGCAGCGGCAGATACGCAGTATTTT
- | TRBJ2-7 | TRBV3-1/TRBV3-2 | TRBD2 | CASSQDAATSINYEQYF | TGTGCCAGCAGCCAAGACGCCGCGACTAGCATCAACTACGAGCAGTACTTC
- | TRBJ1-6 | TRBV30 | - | CAWSGHYNSPLHF | TGTGCCTGGAGTGGTCACTATAATTCACCCCTCCACTTT
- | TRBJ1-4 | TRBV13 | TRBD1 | CASSPPPGQTATNEKLFF | TGTGCCAGCAGCCCCCCTCCGGGACAGACAGCAACTAATGAAAAACTGTTTTTT
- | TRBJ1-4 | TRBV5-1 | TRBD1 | CASSKGQGTRNEKLFF | TGCGCCAGCAGTAAAGGACAGGGGACTAGAAATGAAAAACTGTTTTTT
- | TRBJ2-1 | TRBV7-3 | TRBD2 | CASSQELAGVNNEQFF | TGTGCCAGCAGCCAAGAACTAGCGGGGGTCAACAATGAGCAGTTCTTC
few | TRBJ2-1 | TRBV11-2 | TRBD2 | CASSSGLAGGQGEQFF | TGTGCCAGCAGCTCCGGACTAGCGGGGGGGCAGGGTGAGCAGTTCTTC
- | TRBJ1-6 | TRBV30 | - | CAWRRPNSPLHF | TGTGCCTGGAGGAGGCCAAATTCACCCCTCCACTTT
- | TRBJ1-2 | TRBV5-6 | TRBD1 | CASSGDRGNYGYTF | TGTGCCAGCAGCGGGGACAGGGGTAACTATGGCTACACCTTC
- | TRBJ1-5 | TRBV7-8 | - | CASSRRTDQPQHF | TGTGCCAGCAGCCGACGGACTGATCAGCCCCAGCATTTT
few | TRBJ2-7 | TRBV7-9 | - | CASSLVQGSNEQYF | TGTGCCAGCAGCTTAGTGCAGGGTTCCAACGAGCAGTACTTC
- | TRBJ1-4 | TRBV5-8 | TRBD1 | CASSSGTEIATNEKLFF | TGTGCCAGCAGCTCCGGGACAGAGATTGCAACTAATGAAAAACTGTTTTTT
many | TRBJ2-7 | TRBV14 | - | CASSQDGTGYYEQYF | TGTGCCAGCAGCCAAGACGGGACTGGCTACTACGAGCAGTACTTC
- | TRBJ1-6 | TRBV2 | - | CASTPRGVENSPLHF | TGTGCCAGCACTCCCCGGGGGGTCGAAAATTCACCCCTCCACTTT
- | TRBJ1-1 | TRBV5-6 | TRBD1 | CASRLQGWVTEAFF | TGTGCCAGCAGACTACAGGGGTGGGTCACTGAAGCTTTCTTT
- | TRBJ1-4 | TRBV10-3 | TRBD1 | CAISETTGRNEKLFF | TGTGCCATCAGCGAAACGACAGGGCGGAACGAAAAACTGTTTTTT
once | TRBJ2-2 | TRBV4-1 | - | CASSPGGRPGYGELFF | TGCGCCAGCAGCCCGGGGGGCAGGCCAGGTTATGGGGAGCTGTTTTTT
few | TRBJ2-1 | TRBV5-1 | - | CASSAAGSYNEQFF | TGCGCCAGCTCGGCGGCCGGCTCCTACAATGAGCAGTTCTTC